One and the same sample provided the 14 T cell receptor beta chains below, sequenced in a study of CD8 T cells in ankylosing spondylitis. One entry per CDR3 protein results from TCRdb running MiXCR on the 5' RACE reads. Here the sample spans some 250,000 distinct CDR3 sequences, approximately 24% being singletons. Specimen: blood, either unsorted or a sorted T cell fraction (not recorded which). The origin of the receptors is a male donor with ankylosing spondylitis or in good health (not recorded which).

The chain recombines TRBV5-6 with TRBJ2-1; D could derive from TRBD1 or TRBD2 (5 bases each). Germline CDR1 SGHDT, CDR2 YYEEEE. This CDR3 spans 16 amino acids. V was clipped by 4 bases and J by 8 bases, with 22 bases between them. The CDR3 sequence is CASSPRETVGFYEQFF. CDR3 nucleotide sequence: TGTGCCAGCAGCCCGAGGGAGACAGTCGGATTCTATGAGCAGTTCTTC.

This clonotype occurred many times. The chain is built from TRBV20-1 and TRBJ1-6; no definite D call. V lost 1 base, J lost 12 bases, and 16 bases lay in between. The CDR3 is made up of 14 amino acids. The germline gives CDR1 DFQATT, CDR2 SNEGSKA (reference sequence). The CDR3 loop reads CSARVSGEGGPLHF. The CDR3 region has the DNA TGCAGTGCTAGAGTTTCCGGGGAGGGTGGACCCCTCCACTTT.

The sample holds a few counts of this clonotype. The genes are TRBV11-2 and TRBJ2-1, with 7 nucleotides matching TRBD2. Germline lookup yields CDR1 SGHAT and CDR2 FQNNGV. Losses at the gene ends were 6 bases for V and 7 bases for J; bases not matched to a gene: 6. This CDR3 has 13 amino acids. CDR3 sequence (DNA): TGTGCCAGCAGGCGGAGCGGGGTTAATGAGCAGTTCTTC. This codes for CASRRSGVNEQFF.

The chain couples TRBV20-1 to TRBJ1-1; D unresolved. The CDR3 runs to 12 residues. The germline gives CDR1 DFQATT, CDR2 SNEGSKA (reference sequence). V gave up 2 bases and J gave up 5 bases, with 9 bases separating them. The CDR3 loop is CSARRGMTEAFF. The CDR3 DNA is TGCAGTGCTAGAAGAGGGATGACTGAAGCTTTCTTT.

This clonotype was detected ten times or more. The J gene is TRBJ2-3, the V gene TRBV6-4; D might be TRBD2 (7 bases). The CDR3 covers 14 residues. V was clipped by 2 bases and J by 2 bases, with 8 bases between them. Germline values: CDR1 MRHNA, CDR2 SNTAGT. The CDR3 coding sequence is TGTGCCAGCAGTGACGGGGGGGCCACAGATACGCAGTATTTT. This codes for CASSDGGATDTQYF.

The chain carries TRBV7-8 and TRBJ2-7; D is unclear. CDR1 is SGHVS, CDR2 FQNEAQ, per germline. V gave up 4 bases and J gave up 0 bases, with 13 bases separating them. This CDR3 spans 15 amino acids. CDR3 residues: CASSYIGFLSYEQYF. Here the CDR3 DNA reads TGTGCCAGCAGCTATATAGGCTTTCTCTCCTACGAGCAGTACTTC.

The V gene is TRBV20-1, the J gene TRBJ1-2; possibly TRBD1 for D (5 bases). CDR3 size: 17 residues. Trimming cost V 0 bases and J 3 bases, with 20 bases left between them. Germline V lookup: CDR1 DFQATT, CDR2 SNEGSKA (reference sequence). CDR3 in DNA: TGCAGTGCTAGAGATCTGGTGGAGCAGGGCTCCTACTATGGCTACACCTTC. It translates to CSARDLVEQGSYYGYTF.

The chain links TRBV4-2 to TRBJ2-3; D perhaps matches TRBD1 (5 bases). Trimming stripped 1 base from V and 0 bases from J, with 5 bases between. Germline V lookup: CDR1 LGHNA, CDR2 YNFKEQ. This CDR3 region has 14 residues. The CDR3 nucleotides read TGTGCCAGCAGCCAAGGACAGAGCACAGATACGCAGTATTTT. It specifies CASSQGQSTDTQYF.

The chain is built from TRBV5-5 and TRBJ1-5; 8 nucleotides agree with TRBD1. Germline-derived CDR1 and CDR2 are SGHKS and YYEKEE (reference sequence). CDR3 length equals 13 residues. The V and J ends lost 7 bases and 9 bases, in that order; junction bases with no gene match: 9. In nucleotides, the CDR3 is TGTGCCAGCGGACGGACAGGGATAGGGCCCCAGCATTTT. Translation gives CASGRTGIGPQHF.

The V and J genes are TRBV6-5 and TRBJ1-4; tentatively, D is TRBD1 (6 bases). Germline V gives CDR1 MNHEY, CDR2 SVGAGI. The CDR3 runs 17 residues. V was clipped by 2 bases and J by 0 bases, with 13 bases between them. The CDR3 reads CASSYGQLTSTNEKLFF. CDR3 coding DNA: TGTGCCAGCAGTTACGGACAGCTAACTTCAACTAATGAAAAACTGTTTTTT.

The chain links TRBV10-3 to TRBJ2-1, with TRBD2 identical over 10 bases. The J segment lost 1 base and the V segment lost 10 bases, leaving 7 bases of the junction unmatched. The germline gives CDR1 ENHRY, CDR2 SYGVKD. The CDR3 covers 15 residues. This CDR3 is CASGSGGASYNEQFF. The DNA for the CDR3 is TGTGCCAGCGGAAGCGGGGGGGCTTCCTACAATGAGCAGTTCTTC.

This clonotype was recorded at least ten times. DNA for the CDR3: TGCGCCAGCAGCCTAGGAAGTAGTCCTACGCAGTATTTT. Its translation: CASSLGSSPTQYF. The chain combines TRBV5-1 with TRBJ2-3, with D unresolved. From germline, CDR1 is SGHRS and CDR2 YFSETQ. The CDR3 covers 13 residues. V dropped 4 bases and J dropped 8 bases, with 14 bases sitting between them.

This clonotype was detected ten times or more. The chain employs TRBV5-1 and TRBJ2-3, with D tentatively TRBD1 (5 bases). V was clipped by 4 bases and J by 6 bases, with 12 bases between them. Germline assignment: CDR1 SGHRS and CDR2 YFSETQ. The CDR3 contains 13 residues. Here the CDR3 DNA reads TGCGCCAGCAGCATCATCCCAGGGGATACGCAGTATTTT. Amino acid sequence: CASSIIPGDTQYF.

This chain links TRBV28 with TRBJ2-7; D not certain. The CDR3 runs to 17 residues. Looked up from germline, CDR1 is MDHEN and CDR2 is SYDVKM. Trimming cost V 5 bases and J 0 bases, with 20 bases left between them. In nucleotides, the CDR3 is TGTGCCAGCAGTCCCCCCCTAGGATGGCTGGACTCCTACGAGCAGTACTTC. Translation gives CASSPPLGWLDSYEQYF.